This is a list of T cell receptor beta chains from one sample in a study of cytomegalovirus exposure and HLA in healthy donors. Generated by immunoSEQ multiplex PCR, the TCRdb table keeps only in-frame clones and is missing some. The sample has roughly 220,000 clones; around 64% are singletons. The specimen sequenced was PBMCs. Receptors originate from a man aged 40-55 years in good health and CMV-seropositive. CDR3s include the opening cysteine and the closing phenylalanine or tryptophan. Some rows mark clone size as missing; the rest say once, few, many or name a class of expanded clone.

.,TRBJ1-1,TRBV5-1,CASSLWGTEGEAFF
.,TRBJ2-7,TRBV6-5,CASSYGGVSYEQYF
.,TRBJ2-3,TRBV20-1,CSARDRDTQYF
few,TRBJ1-1,TRBV4-1,CASRRPGNTEAFF
.,TRBJ2-3,TRBV7-9,CASSRAGADVSDTQYF
few,TRBJ2-7,TRBV19,CASSHRDRSPYEQYF
.,TRBJ1-6,TRBV2,CASRENSYNSPLHF
.,TRBJ2-2,TRBV7-9,CASGRGTNTGELFF
.,TRBJ1-1,TRBV5-4,CASSLGQGVWMNTEAFF
.,TRBJ2-1,TRBV6-1,CASSEVTWGRRNNEQFF
.,TRBJ2-7,TRBV7-2,CASSLGGPYEQYF
.,TRBJ1-2,TRBV28,CASSLGHFYGYTF
.,TRBJ1-6,TRBV4-3,CASSQEVGDNSPLHF
.,TRBJ2-5,TRBV7-3,CASSPLTVAGGPETQYF
.,TRBJ1-1,TRBV7-9,CASSLSGGGWNTEAFF
.,TRBJ2-7,TRBV7-6,CASSLGGTYEQYF
.,TRBJ2-3,TRBV5-5,CASSFDSRLASTDTQYF
.,TRBJ1-1,TRBV27,CASSLRAAVNTEAFF
.,TRBJ1-1,TRBV19,CASSIPRMNTEAFF
.,TRBJ2-7,TRBV10-3,CAISDGGGGQYF
few,TRBJ2-7,TRBV4-2,CASSQGLAGESYEQYF
.,TRBJ2-3,TRBV4-2,CASSQDLTSGGGWDTQYF
.,TRBJ1-5,TRBV9,CASSVWVSLGGTAQHF
.,TRBJ2-7,TRBV27,CASSLARTYEQYF
.,.,TRBV2,CASRRASHEQYF
few,TRBJ2-3,TRBV9,CASSAGQGNTDTQYF
.,TRBJ1-1,TRBV29-1,CSGREGAKAEAFF
.,TRBJ2-5,TRBV19,CASSIAGGRYQETQYF
few,TRBJ2-1,TRBV4-2,CASSQESGWQAKASYNEQFF